This TCR beta chain was sequenced during a study of response to subunit inactivated influenza vaccine. This clonotype was observed a handful of times. Antigen specificity is unknown. Overall study results and limits: Few additional T cells are recruited per seasonal influenza vaccination, authors suggested.

Each CDR3 protein gets one entry after TCRdb re-called the RT-PCR reads with MiXCR. The data show 550,000 to 650,000 distinct CDR3 sequences, about 11% seen once. Looked up from germline, CDR1 is SEHNR and CDR2 is FQNEAQ (reference sequence). This CDR3 comprises 13 residues. V dropped 5 bases and J dropped 7 bases, with 12 bases sitting between them. The TCR sequence derives from a man aged 45 to 65 who received an inactivated influenza vaccine. The gene calls are TRBV7-9 and TRBJ2-4; D not resolved. The sample was PBMCs from blood, taken on the day of vaccination. The CDR3 DNA reads as TGTGCCAGCAGCATGGGCCTTGGGAACATTCAGTACTTC. As protein: CASSMGLGNIQYF.